The text below deals with one T cell receptor (beta chain). Looked up from germline, CDR1 is MNHEY and CDR2 is SMNVEV (reference sequence). The CDR3 is 12 amino acids. Trimming took 4 bases from V and 9 from J, leaving 10 bases between them. Per the original methods: Reference gene primer amplification yielded estimated nucleated cell counts. Profiled with immunoSEQ multiplex PCR; TCRdb holds only in-frame clones, not every one. The DNA gave D and trimming, while V, J and clone size come from that table. The table has 55,000 to 70,000 clones, 88% seen once. Seattle participants joined during active infection and were tracked over time. The sample comes from a study of blood T cell repertoires in COVID-19. Study as a whole: Spain, Italy and the United States supplied samples that represented acute and convalescent COVID-19. From T cells, B-cell-depleted T cells, or PBMCs came the material, which was cDNA or gDNA.

V is TRBV27 and J is TRBJ2-1; D is undetermined. The sequencing sample was made of peripheral blood. This TCR was sampled from an older woman with COVID-19, enrolled during active disease. The CDR3: CASSSTMREQFF. In DNA, the CDR3 is TGTGCCAGCAGTTCCACGATGCGTGAGCAGTTCTTC.